This T cell receptor (beta chain) was recorded in a study of blood T cell repertoires in COVID-19. Study summary: Samples came from the United States, Italy and Spain, spanning acute and convalescent COVID-19. PBMCs, B-cell-depleted T cells, or T cells were the source of the cDNA or gDNA that made up the material.

Data came from immunoSEQ multiplex PCR; TCRdb stores just in-frame clones and leaves some out. The sample includes a few hundred thousand clones, approximately 83% seen only once; the top ten take roughly 2%. J gave up 0 bases and V 6 bases, and 6 bases lay outside the gene matches. The CDR3 is 15 amino acids. Germline assignment: CDR1 SGHRS and CDR2 YFSETQ. This rearrangement joins TRBV5-1 to TRBJ1-1, with 9 bases aligning to TRBD1. This TCR was sampled from a man younger than 45 who had recovered from COVID-19. Sequencing input: PBMCs or T cells enriched from blood (not recorded which). DNA of the CDR3: TGCGCCAGCAAACAGGGGGCCATGATGAACACTGAAGCTTTCTTT. It translates to CASKQGAMMNTEAFF.